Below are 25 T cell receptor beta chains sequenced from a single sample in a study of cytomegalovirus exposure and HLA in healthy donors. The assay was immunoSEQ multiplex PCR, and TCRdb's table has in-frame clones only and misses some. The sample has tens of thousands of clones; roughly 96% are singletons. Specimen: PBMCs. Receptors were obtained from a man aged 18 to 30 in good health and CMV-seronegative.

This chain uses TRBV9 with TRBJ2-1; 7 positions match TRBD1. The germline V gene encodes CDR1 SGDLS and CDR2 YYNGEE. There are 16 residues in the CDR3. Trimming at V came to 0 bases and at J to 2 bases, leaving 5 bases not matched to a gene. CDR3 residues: CASSVVGTVTYNEQFF. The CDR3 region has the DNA TGTGCCAGCAGCGTAGTCGGGACAGTGACCTACAATGAGCAGTTCTTC.

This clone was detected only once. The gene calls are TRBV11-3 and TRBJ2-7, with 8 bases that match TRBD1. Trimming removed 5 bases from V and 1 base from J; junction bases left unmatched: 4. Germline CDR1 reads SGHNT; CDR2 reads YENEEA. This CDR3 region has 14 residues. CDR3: CASSLRQGSYEQYF. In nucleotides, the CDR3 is TGTGCCAGCAGCCTACGACAGGGGTCCTACGAGCAGTACTTC.

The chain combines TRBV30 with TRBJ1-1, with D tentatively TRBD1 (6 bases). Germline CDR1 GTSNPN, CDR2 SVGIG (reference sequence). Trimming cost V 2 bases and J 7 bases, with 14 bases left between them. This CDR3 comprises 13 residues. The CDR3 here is CAWSKGVRSEAFF. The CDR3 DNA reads TGTGCCTGGAGTAAGGGGGTTCGGAGTGAAGCTTTCTTT.

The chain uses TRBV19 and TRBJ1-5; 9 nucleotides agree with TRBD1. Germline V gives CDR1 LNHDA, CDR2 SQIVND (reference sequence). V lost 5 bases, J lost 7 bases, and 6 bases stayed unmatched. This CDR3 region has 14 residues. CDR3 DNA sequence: TGTGCCAGTAGTGCCACAGGGGGCCCCCAGCCCCAGCATTTT. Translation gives CASSATGGPQPQHF.

The CDR3 coding sequence is TGTGCCAGCAGTTACTCATCGCCGGGTGGCTACACCTTC. This encodes CASSYSSPGGYTF. The gene calls are TRBV6-6 and TRBJ1-2; D remains ambiguous. Trimming took off 0 bases at V and 7 bases at J, with 9 bases between the two ends. CDR1 and CDR2 from the germline V gene are MNHNY and SVGAGI (reference sequence). CDR3 size: 13 residues.

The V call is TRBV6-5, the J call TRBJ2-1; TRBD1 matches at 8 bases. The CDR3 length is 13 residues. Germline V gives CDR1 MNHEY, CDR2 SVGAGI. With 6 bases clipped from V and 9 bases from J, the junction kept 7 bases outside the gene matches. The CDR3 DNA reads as TGTGCCAGCAGAAACAGGGGGATCGGTGAGCAGTTCTTC. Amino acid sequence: CASRNRGIGEQFF.

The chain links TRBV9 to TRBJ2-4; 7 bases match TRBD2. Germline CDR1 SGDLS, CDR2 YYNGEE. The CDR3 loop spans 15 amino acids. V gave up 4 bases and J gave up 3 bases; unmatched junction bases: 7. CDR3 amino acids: CASSPRELGKNIQYF. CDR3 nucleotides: TGTGCCAGCAGCCCGCGGGAGTTGGGCAAAAACATTCAGTACTTC.

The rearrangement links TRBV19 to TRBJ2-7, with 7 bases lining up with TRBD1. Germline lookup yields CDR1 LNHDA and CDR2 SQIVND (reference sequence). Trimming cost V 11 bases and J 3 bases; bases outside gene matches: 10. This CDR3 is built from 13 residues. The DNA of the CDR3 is TGTGCCGCCCGACAGGGTAACAGCTACGAGCAGTACTTC. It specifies CAARQGNSYEQYF.

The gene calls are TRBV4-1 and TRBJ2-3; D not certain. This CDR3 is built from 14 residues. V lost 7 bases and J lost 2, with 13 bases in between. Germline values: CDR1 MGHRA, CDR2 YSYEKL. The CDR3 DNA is TGCGCCAGCACCCCTTCACTGCTCACAGATACGCAGTATTTT. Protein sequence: CASTPSLLTDTQYF.

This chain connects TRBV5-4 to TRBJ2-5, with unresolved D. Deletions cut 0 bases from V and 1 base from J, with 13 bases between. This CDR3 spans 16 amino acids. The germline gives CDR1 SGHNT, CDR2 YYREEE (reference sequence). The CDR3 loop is CASSLGREPIQETQYF. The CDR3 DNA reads TGTGCCAGCAGCTTGGGAAGAGAACCGATCCAAGAGACCCAGTACTTC.

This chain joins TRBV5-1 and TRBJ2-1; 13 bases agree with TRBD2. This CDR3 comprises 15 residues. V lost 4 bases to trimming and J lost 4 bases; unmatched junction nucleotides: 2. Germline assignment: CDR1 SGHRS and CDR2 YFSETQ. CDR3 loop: CASSTGLAGYNEQFF. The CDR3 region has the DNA TGCGCCAGCAGCACGGGACTAGCGGGATACAATGAGCAGTTCTTC.

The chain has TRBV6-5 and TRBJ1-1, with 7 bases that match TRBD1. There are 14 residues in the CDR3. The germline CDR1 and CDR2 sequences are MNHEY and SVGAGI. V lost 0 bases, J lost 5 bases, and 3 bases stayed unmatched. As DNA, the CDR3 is TGTGCCAGCAGTTACTCGCCAGGGGGGACTGAAGCTTTCTTT. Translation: CASSYSPGGTEAFF.

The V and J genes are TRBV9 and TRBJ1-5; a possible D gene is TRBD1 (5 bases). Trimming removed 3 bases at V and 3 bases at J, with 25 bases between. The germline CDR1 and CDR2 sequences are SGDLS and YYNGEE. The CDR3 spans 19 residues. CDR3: CASSEWGRALTRANQPQHF. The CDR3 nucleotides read TGTGCCAGCAGCGAGTGGGGCAGGGCCTTAACCCGTGCCAATCAGCCCCAGCATTTT.

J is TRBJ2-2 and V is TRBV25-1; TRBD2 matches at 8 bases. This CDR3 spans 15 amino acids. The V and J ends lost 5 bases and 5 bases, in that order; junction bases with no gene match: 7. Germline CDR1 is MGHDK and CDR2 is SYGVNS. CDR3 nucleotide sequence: TGTGCCAGCAGTCCCGGGGGGGATTTTACCGGGGAGCTGTTTTTT. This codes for CASSPGGDFTGELFF.

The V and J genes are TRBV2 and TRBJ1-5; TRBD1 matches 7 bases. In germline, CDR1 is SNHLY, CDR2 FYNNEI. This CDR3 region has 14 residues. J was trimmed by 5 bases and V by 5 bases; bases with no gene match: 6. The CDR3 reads CASSSGTEYQPQHF. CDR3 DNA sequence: TGTGCCAGCAGTTCCGGGACAGAGTATCAGCCCCAGCATTTT.

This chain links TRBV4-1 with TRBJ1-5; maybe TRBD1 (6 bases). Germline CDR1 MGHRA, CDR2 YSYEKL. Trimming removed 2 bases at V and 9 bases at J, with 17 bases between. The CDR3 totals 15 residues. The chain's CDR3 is CASSQISSQGRPQHF. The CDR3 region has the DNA TGCGCCAGCAGCCAAATAAGTTCACAGGGAAGGCCCCAGCATTTT.

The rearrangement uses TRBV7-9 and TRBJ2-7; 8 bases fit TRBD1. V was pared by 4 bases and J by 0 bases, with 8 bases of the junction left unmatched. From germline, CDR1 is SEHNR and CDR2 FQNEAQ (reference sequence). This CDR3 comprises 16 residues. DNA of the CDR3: TGTGCCAGCAGCTCGGACAGGGCCAAGAGCTCCTACGAGCAGTACTTC. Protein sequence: CASSSDRAKSSYEQYF.

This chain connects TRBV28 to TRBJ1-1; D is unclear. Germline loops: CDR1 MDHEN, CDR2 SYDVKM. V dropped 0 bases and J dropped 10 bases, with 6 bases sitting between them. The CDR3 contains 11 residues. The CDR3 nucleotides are TGTGCCAGCAGTTTATGCTTGGCAGCTTTCTTT. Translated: CASSLCLAAFF.

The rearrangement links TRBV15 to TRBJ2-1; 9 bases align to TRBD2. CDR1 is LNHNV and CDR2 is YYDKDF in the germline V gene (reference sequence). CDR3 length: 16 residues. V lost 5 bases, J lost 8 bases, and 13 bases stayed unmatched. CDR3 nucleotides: TGTGCCACCAGCCCCCCTGGCGGGAGGGCCCGTTATGAGCAGTTCTTC. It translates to CATSPPGGRARYEQFF.

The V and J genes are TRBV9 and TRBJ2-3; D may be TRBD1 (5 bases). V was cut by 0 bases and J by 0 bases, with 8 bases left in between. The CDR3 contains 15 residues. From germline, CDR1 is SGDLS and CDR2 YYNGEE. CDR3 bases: TGTGCCAGCAGCGTAGGGGGCCTAAGCACAGATACGCAGTATTTT. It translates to CASSVGGLSTDTQYF.

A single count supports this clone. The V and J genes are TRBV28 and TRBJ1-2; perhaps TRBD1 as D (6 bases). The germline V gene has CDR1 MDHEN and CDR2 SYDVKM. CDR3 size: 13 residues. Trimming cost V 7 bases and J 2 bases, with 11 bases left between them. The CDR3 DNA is TGTGCCAGCACCGCGACAGGAAACTATGGCTACACCTTC. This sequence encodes CASTATGNYGYTF.

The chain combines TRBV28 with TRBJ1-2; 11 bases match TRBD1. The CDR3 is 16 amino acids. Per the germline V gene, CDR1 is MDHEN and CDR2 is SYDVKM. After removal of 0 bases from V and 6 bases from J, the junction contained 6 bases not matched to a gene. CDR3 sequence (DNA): TGTGCCAGCAGTTTATGGGACAGGGGGCTGATAAATGGCTACACCTTC. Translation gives CASSLWDRGLINGYTF.

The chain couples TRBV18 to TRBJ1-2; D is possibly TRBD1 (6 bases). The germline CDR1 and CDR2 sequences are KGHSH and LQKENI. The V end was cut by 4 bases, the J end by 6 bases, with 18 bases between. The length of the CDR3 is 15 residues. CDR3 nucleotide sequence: TGTGCCAGCTCACGAGGATTTGGACAGCTAGATGGCTACACCTTC. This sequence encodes CASSRGFGQLDGYTF.

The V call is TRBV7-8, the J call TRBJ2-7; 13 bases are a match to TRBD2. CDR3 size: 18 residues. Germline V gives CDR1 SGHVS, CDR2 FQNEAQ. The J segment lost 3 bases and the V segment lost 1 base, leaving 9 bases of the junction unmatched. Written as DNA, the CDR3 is TGTGCCAGCAGCTTAGTCTGGACTAGCGGGAGAAACGTCTACGAGCAGTACTTC. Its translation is CASSLVWTSGRNVYEQYF.

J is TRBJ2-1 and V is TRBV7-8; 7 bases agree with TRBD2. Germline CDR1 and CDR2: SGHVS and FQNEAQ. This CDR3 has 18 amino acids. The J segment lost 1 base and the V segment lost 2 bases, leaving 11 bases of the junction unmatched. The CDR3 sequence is CASSLLVTWRESYNEQFF. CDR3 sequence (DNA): TGTGCCAGCAGCTTATTGGTCACTTGGCGGGAGTCCTACAATGAGCAGTTCTTC.